The rows below give T cell receptor beta chains drawn from one sample of a study of OX40 agonist ivuxolimab in advanced cancers. TCRdb's copy holds only in-frame clones and misses some; the assay was immunoSEQ multiplex PCR. The sample records 70,000 to 100,000 clones, 70% to 90% being singletons. The source was CD4+ or CD8+ T cells sorted from blood, collected in a trial of the OX40 agonist ivuxolimab. These receptor sequences come from an adult with an advanced solid tumor such as melanoma, head and neck, liver or kidney cancer. Each CDR3 is given with its conserved first and last residue. Each record gives: J gene, V gene, clone size, D gene, CDR3 protein, CDR3 DNA. A D gene is named only where the DNA matches it firmly. Clone sizes are given selectively: once, few, many, or a class where the clone is expanded.

J gene: TRBJ1-2; V gene: TRBV18; clone size: NA; D gene: TRBD1; CDR3 protein: CASSADPGQPYGYTF; CDR3 DNA: TGTGCCAGCTCAGCCGACCCGGGACAGCCCTATGGCTACACCTTC
J gene: TRBJ1-3; V gene: TRBV27; clone size: NA; D gene: NA; CDR3 protein: CASRGRGSGNTIYF; CDR3 DNA: TGTGCCAGCAGGGGCCGGGGCTCTGGAAACACCATATATTTT
J gene: TRBJ2-4; V gene: TRBV10-3; clone size: NA; D gene: TRBD2; CDR3 protein: CATSGRDGKNIQYF; CDR3 DNA: TGTGCCACTAGCGGGAGGGACGGCAAAAACATTCAGTACTTC
J gene: TRBJ1-5; V gene: TRBV7-9; clone size: NA; D gene: NA; CDR3 protein: CASSLDSQPQHF; CDR3 DNA: TGTGCCAGCAGCTTAGACAGTCAGCCCCAGCATTTT
J gene: TRBJ2-7; V gene: TRBV6-6; clone size: NA; D gene: NA; CDR3 protein: CASSYLDGTYEQYF; CDR3 DNA: TGTGCCAGCAGTTACTTGGACGGAACCTACGAGCAGTACTTC
J gene: TRBJ2-5; V gene: TRBV27; clone size: NA; D gene: TRBD2; CDR3 protein: CASSPLADHLAAQYF; CDR3 DNA: TGTGCCAGCAGTCCCCTAGCGGACCATTTAGCGGCCCAGTACTTC
J gene: TRBJ1-5; V gene: TRBV27; clone size: NA; D gene: NA; CDR3 protein: CASSYANQPQHF; CDR3 DNA: TGTGCCAGCAGTTACGCTAATCAGCCCCAGCATTTT
J gene: TRBJ1-2; V gene: TRBV19; clone size: NA; D gene: NA; CDR3 protein: CASSIDLVGNYGYTF; CDR3 DNA: TGTGCCAGTAGTATAGATCTTGTAGGGAACTATGGCTACACCTTC
J gene: TRBJ1-1; V gene: TRBV6-5; clone size: NA; D gene: NA; CDR3 protein: CASSSWRLAFF; CDR3 DNA: TGTGCCAGCAGTTCCTGGCGTTTGGCTTTCTTT
J gene: TRBJ2-2; V gene: TRBV5-5; clone size: NA; D gene: NA; CDR3 protein: CASSRRENGPGELFF; CDR3 DNA: TGTGCCAGCAGCCGCAGGGAAAACGGGCCCGGGGAGCTGTTTTTT
J gene: TRBJ1-3; V gene: TRBV7-8; clone size: few; D gene: TRBD1; CDR3 protein: CASRAEGGSYSGNTIYF; CDR3 DNA: TGTGCCAGCAGGGCAGAAGGGGGCAGTTACTCTGGAAACACCATATATTTT
J gene: TRBJ2-7; V gene: TRBV5-1; clone size: NA; D gene: NA; CDR3 protein: CASSPPANSYEQYF; CDR3 DNA: TGCGCCAGCAGCCCCCCGGCGAATTCCTACGAGCAGTACTTC
J gene: TRBJ2-7; V gene: TRBV6-5; clone size: NA; D gene: TRBD1; CDR3 protein: CASSYSGDSSYEQYF; CDR3 DNA: TGTGCCAGCAGTTACTCGGGGGACAGCTCCTACGAGCAGTACTTC
J gene: TRBJ1-2; V gene: TRBV5-4; clone size: NA; D gene: TRBD1; CDR3 protein: CASSPPDTGGMGYTF; CDR3 DNA: TGTGCCAGCAGCCCACCCGATACAGGGGGAATGGGCTACACCTTC
J gene: TRBJ2-3; V gene: TRBV13; clone size: NA; D gene: NA; CDR3 protein: CASSLGTDTQYF; CDR3 DNA: TGTGCCAGCAGCTTAGGCACAGATACGCAGTATTTT
J gene: TRBJ2-7; V gene: TRBV30; clone size: NA; D gene: NA; CDR3 protein: CAWRRTASYEQYF; CDR3 DNA: TGTGCCTGGAGGAGGACAGCTTCCTACGAGCAGTACTTC
J gene: TRBJ2-7; V gene: TRBV5-1; clone size: NA; D gene: TRBD1; CDR3 protein: CASSPRTGANYEQYF; CDR3 DNA: TGCGCCAGCAGCCCCCGGACAGGGGCGAACTACGAGCAGTACTTC
J gene: TRBJ1-1; V gene: TRBV19; clone size: NA; D gene: NA; CDR3 protein: CASSILGAGTEAFF; CDR3 DNA: TGTGCCAGTAGTATTCTGGGGGCCGGGACTGAAGCTTTCTTT
J gene: TRBJ1-5; V gene: TRBV5-5; clone size: NA; D gene: NA; CDR3 protein: CASSQIGGVSNQPQHF; CDR3 DNA: TGTGCCAGCAGTCAGATCGGGGGGGTGAGCAATCAGCCCCAGCATTTT
J gene: TRBJ2-7; V gene: TRBV14; clone size: NA; D gene: NA; CDR3 protein: CASSPTVGWSVYEQYF; CDR3 DNA: TGTGCCAGCAGCCCGACAGTTGGGTGGAGTGTCTACGAGCAGTACTTC
J gene: TRBJ2-7; V gene: TRBV4-1; clone size: NA; D gene: NA; CDR3 protein: CASSQEAAGPSYEQYF; CDR3 DNA: TGCGCCAGCAGCCAAGAGGCGGCGGGACCTTCCTACGAGCAGTACTTC
J gene: TRBJ1-5; V gene: TRBV6-6; clone size: NA; D gene: NA; CDR3 protein: CASKSDSNQPQHF; CDR3 DNA: TGTGCCAGCAAATCGGATAGCAATCAGCCCCAGCATTTT
J gene: TRBJ1-4; V gene: TRBV19; clone size: NA; D gene: NA; CDR3 protein: CASSIDGTFSEKLFF; CDR3 DNA: TGTGCCAGTAGTATAGATGGGACCTTCAGTGAAAAACTGTTTTTT
J gene: TRBJ2-7; V gene: TRBV19; clone size: NA; D gene: TRBD2; CDR3 protein: CASSIIAGKGYEQYF; CDR3 DNA: TGTGCCAGTAGTATAATAGCGGGAAAAGGATACGAGCAGTACTTC
J gene: TRBJ2-3; V gene: TRBV7-3; clone size: NA; D gene: TRBD2; CDR3 protein: CASSSFGGTSDTQYF; CDR3 DNA: TGTGCCAGCAGCTCCTTCGGGGGGACCTCAGATACGCAGTATTTT
J gene: TRBJ2-7; V gene: TRBV29-1; clone size: NA; D gene: NA; CDR3 protein: CSVEDRESYEQYF; CDR3 DNA: TGCAGCGTTGAAGATCGGGAGTCCTACGAGCAGTACTTC